This section outlines one T cell receptor (beta chain) sequence together with its context. The source of the sample is a study of blood T cell repertoires in COVID-19. Sequencing used immunoSEQ multiplex PCR; TCRdb keeps in-frame clones, though not all of them. The sample holds 30,000 to 45,000 clones, 80% to 90% seen once. There are 13 residues in the CDR3. With 6 bases removed from V and 5 bases from J, the gap between germline ends came to 13 bases. Germline lookup yields CDR1 SGHDN and CDR2 FVKESK. The genes are TRBV14 and TRBJ2-5; possibly TRBD2 for D (6 bases). The receptor's source is a human donor in a cohort sampled during active COVID-19. The sample taken for sequencing was peripheral blood. This CDR3 reads CASRPGLSETQYF. In nucleotides, the CDR3 is TGTGCCAGCAGGCCGGGACTTTCTGAGACCCAGTACTTC.